This is a list of T cell receptor beta chains from one sample in a study of PD-L1 blockade in urothelial cancer. Some clones are missing from TCRdb's copy, which holds only in-frame ones; the method was immunoSEQ multiplex PCR. Among some 45,000 clones listed, 70% to 90% were seen once. The material was PBMCs, obtained around atezolizumab (anti-PD-L1) treatment. All receptors come from a donor at least 40 years old with urothelial cancer. Both conserved end residues are part of each CDR3. The D gene is left open where the match is weak. A clone size is listed for some rows: how often the clone was seen (once, few, many), or a class if it is expanded.

V gene	D gene	clone size	J gene	CDR3 protein	CDR3 DNA
TRBV5-6	TRBD1	.	TRBJ1-2	CASSLGTVFYGYTF	TGTGCCAGCAGCCTCGGGACAGTCTTCTATGGCTACACCTTC
TRBV28	TRBD1	.	TRBJ2-5	CASSTSHRGARGETQYF	TGTGCCAGCAGCACCAGCCACAGGGGTGCCAGGGGTGAGACCCAGTACTTC
TRBV28	.	few	TRBJ2-7	CASSDLAASYEQYF	TGTGCCAGCAGCGACCTAGCTGCGTCCTACGAGCAGTACTTC
TRBV5-1	.	.	TRBJ2-7	CASSRKGDWGSYEQYF	TGCGCCAGCAGCCGAAAAGGGGACTGGGGCTCCTACGAGCAGTACTTC
TRBV9	.	.	TRBJ2-2	CASSAPPAGGELFF	TGTGCCAGCAGCGCACCCCCCGCGGGCGGGGAGCTGTTTTTT
TRBV7-3	.	.	TRBJ1-1	CASSLSTGTEAFF	TGTGCCAGCAGCCTTTCTACGGGGACTGAAGCTTTCTTT
TRBV7-9	TRBD2	.	TRBJ2-3	CAAGGGNTDTQYF	TGTGCCGCCGGGGGGGGCAACACAGATACGCAGTATTTT
TRBV27	.	.	TRBJ1-2	CASSLGQGNYGYTF	TGTGCCAGCAGTTTAGGTCAGGGGAACTATGGCTACACCTTC
TRBV7-9	.	.	TRBJ2-5	CASSVGGQTQYF	TGTGCCAGCAGCGTGGGGGGGCAGACCCAGTACTTC
TRBV7-2	.	.	TRBJ2-1	CASSLGASAYNEQFF	TGTGCCAGCAGCTTAGGGGCTAGCGCCTACAATGAGCAGTTCTTC
TRBV30	.	.	TRBJ1-1	CAWGPWAGARRAFF	TGTGCCTGGGGGCCCTGGGCCGGCGCCAGGAGGGCTTTCTTT
TRBV29-1	TRBD2	.	TRBJ2-4	CSVAPTGGTKNIQYF	TGCAGCGTAGCCCCCACGGGGGGAACCAAAAACATTCAGTACTTC
TRBV11-2	.	.	TRBJ2-1	CASRSTRGRSRNEQFF	TGTGCCAGCAGATCGACACGGGGAAGGTCACGCAATGAGCAGTTCTTC
TRBV11-2	TRBD1	.	TRBJ2-3	CASSLDLGQGGSPDTQYF	TGTGCCAGCAGCTTAGATCTCGGACAGGGTGGGTCCCCAGATACGCAGTATTTT
TRBV7-2	TRBD2	.	TRBJ2-3	CATSSGRLDTQYF	TGTGCCACCTCTAGCGGGAGGTTAGATACGCAGTATTTT
TRBV2	.	.	TRBJ2-5	CASSEGLANRRETQYF	TGTGCCAGCAGTGAAGGTCTAGCGAACCGGCGGGAGACCCAGTACTTC
TRBV5-1	.	once	TRBJ1-4	CASSLGSGNSEKLFF	TGCGCCAGCAGCTTGGGTTCAGGGAACTCTGAAAAACTGTTTTTT
TRBV14	TRBD2	.	TRBJ2-7	CASSQGVLRGGTYEQYF	TGTGCCAGCAGCCAAGGGGTCTTGCGGGGAGGGACGTACGAGCAGTACTTC
TRBV5-1	TRBD2	.	TRBJ2-7	CASRRGGSYEQYF	TGCGCCAGCCGTCGGGGGGGGTCCTACGAGCAGTACTTC
TRBV29-1	TRBD2	.	TRBJ2-1	CSVVASGSGNEQFF	TGCAGCGTTGTGGCCAGCGGGAGTGGGAATGAGCAGTTCTTC
TRBV5-5	.	.	TRBJ2-4	CASSLGALAKNIQYF	TGTGCCAGCAGCTTGGGGGCACTAGCCAAAAACATTCAGTACTTC
TRBV2	.	.	TRBJ1-4	CASVEAEVEKLFF	TGTGCCAGCGTCGAGGCGGAGGTTGAAAAACTGTTTTTT
TRBV5-8	TRBD2	.	TRBJ2-7	CASSLGAVASGRTYEQYF	TGTGCCAGCAGCTTAGGGGCCGTGGCTAGCGGGAGAACCTACGAGCAGTACTTC
TRBV7-9	.	.	TRBJ2-2	CASSLPYRTGELFF	TGTGCCAGCAGCCTCCCGTACAGGACCGGGGAGCTGTTTTTT
TRBV27	TRBD1	.	TRBJ1-1	CASSLVWDSKAFF	TGTGCCAGCAGTTTAGTCTGGGACAGCAAAGCTTTCTTT
TRBV28	TRBD1	few	TRBJ1-4	CASSTGQEEKLFF	TGTGCCAGCAGTACCGGACAGGAAGAAAAACTGTTTTTT
TRBV5-3	.	.	TRBJ2-7	CARRSTRRPPEQYF	TGTGCCAGAAGATCTACAAGGAGGCCCCCCGAGCAGTACTTC
TRBV28	.	.	TRBJ2-7	CASTDPRGTAYEQYF	TGTGCCAGCACCGACCCCCGTGGGACTGCCTACGAGCAGTACTTC